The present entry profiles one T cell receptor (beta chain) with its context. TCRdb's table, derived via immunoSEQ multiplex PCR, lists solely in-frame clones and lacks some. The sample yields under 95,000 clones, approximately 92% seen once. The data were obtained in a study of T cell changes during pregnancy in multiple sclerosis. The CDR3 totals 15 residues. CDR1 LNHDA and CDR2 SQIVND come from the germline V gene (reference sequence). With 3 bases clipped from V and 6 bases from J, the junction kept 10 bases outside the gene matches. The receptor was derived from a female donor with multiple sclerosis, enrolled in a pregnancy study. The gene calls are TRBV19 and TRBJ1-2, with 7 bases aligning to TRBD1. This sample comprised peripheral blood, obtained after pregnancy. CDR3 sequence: CASSIPGQYSDGYTF. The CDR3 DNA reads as TGTGCCAGTAGTATTCCGGGACAGTATTCTGATGGCTACACCTTC.